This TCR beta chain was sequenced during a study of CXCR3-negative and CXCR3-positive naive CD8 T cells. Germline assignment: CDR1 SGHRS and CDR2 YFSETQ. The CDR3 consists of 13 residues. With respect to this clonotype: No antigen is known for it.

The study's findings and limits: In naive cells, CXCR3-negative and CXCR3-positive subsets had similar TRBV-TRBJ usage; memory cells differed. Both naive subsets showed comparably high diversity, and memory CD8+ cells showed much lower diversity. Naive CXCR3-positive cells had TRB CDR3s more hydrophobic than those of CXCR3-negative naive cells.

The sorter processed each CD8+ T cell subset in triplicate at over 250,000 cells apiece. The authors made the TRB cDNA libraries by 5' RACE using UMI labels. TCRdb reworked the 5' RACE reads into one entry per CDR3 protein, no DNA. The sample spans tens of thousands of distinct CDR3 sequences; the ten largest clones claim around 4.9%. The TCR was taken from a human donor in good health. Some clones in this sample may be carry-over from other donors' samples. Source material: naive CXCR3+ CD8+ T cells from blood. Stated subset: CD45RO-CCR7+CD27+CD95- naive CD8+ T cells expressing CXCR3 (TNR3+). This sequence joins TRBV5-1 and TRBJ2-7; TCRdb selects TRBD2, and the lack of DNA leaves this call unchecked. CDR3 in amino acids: CASSAGWAYEQYF.